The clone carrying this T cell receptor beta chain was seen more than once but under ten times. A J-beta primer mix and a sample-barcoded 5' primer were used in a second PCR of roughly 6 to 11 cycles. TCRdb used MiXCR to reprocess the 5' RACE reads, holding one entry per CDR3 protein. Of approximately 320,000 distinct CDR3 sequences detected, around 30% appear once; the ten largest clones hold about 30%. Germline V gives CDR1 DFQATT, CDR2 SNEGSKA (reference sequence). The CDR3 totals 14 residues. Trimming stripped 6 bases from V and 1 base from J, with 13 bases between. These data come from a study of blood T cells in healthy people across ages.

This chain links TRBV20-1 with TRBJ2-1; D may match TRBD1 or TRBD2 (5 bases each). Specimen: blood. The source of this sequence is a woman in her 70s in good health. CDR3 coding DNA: TGCAGTGCCTCCGGGACGGTTTCCTACAATGAGCAGTTCTTC. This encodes CSASGTVSYNEQFF.